This T cell receptor beta chain derives from a study of tumor-infiltrating lymphocytes in localized non-small cell lung cancer. Turning to the study itself: Each patient gave resected tumor and non-adjacent uninvolved lung tissue. Study findings and constraints: Different pieces of the same tissue went to different assays, confounding technical variation with intratumor heterogeneity. TCRbeta sequencing showed higher T cell infiltration in tumors than uninvolved lung.

CDR1 and CDR2 from the germline V gene are SGHAT and FQNNGV. Trimming took 5 bases from V and 4 from J, leaving 6 bases between them. The CDR3 runs to 12 residues. Method: immunoSEQ multiplex PCR; TCRdb's copy keeps in-frame clones and lacks some. This table holds about 3,000 clones, around 40% found once. Only one count was recorded for this clone. Its antigen is unidentified. This receptor was taken from a human donor with non-small cell lung cancer. The rearrangement joins TRBV11-2 to TRBJ1-3; D remains unclear. The sample was uninvolved lung tissue not adjacent to the tumor. The chain's CDR3 is CASSQYGNTIYF. CDR3 bases: TGTGCCAGCAGCCAATACGGAAACACCATATATTTT.